The present entry profiles one T cell receptor beta chain with its context. V was clipped by 3 bases and J by 9 bases, with 8 bases between them. The CDR3 has 12 residues. Germline V gene data show CDR1 as KGHSH and CDR2 as LQKENI. This sample was included in a study of shared clonotypes between healthy human individuals. Data came from immunoSEQ multiplex PCR; TCRdb stores just in-frame clones and leaves some out. The data contain fewer than 3 million clones, around 93% of them singletons. V is TRBV18 and J is TRBJ1-4, with a tentative D call TRBD1 (5 bases). The sample was naive CD4+ T cells from PBMCs. Subset denoted: CD45RA+ positively selected. This TCR came from a man between 18 and 29 years old in good health. Some clones in this sample may be carry-over from other donors' samples. CDR3 protein: CASSPQGQKLFF. CDR3 nucleotide sequence: TGTGCCAGCTCACCCCAGGGTCAAAAACTGTTTTTT.